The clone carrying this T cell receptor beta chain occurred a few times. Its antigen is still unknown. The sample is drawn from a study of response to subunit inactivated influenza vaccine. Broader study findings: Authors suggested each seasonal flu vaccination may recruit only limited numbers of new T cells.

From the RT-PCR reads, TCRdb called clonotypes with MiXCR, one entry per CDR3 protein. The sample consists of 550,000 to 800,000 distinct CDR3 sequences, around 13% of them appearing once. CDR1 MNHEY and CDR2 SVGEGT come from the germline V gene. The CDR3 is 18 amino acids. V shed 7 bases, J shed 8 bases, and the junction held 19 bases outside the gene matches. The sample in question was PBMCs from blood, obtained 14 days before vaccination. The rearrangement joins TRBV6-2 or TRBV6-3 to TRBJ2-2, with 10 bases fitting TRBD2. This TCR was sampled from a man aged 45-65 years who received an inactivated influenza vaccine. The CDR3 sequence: CASTSRSLAGVVKGELFF. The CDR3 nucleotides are TGTGCCAGCACCTCCAGGAGTCTAGCGGGAGTCGTAAAGGGGGAGCTGTTTTTT.